Below, 16 T cell receptor beta chains from the same sample are listed, as sequenced in a study of blood T cell repertoires in COVID-19. Profiled with immunoSEQ multiplex PCR; TCRdb holds only in-frame clones, not every one. The data contain 140,000 or so clones, roughly 86% of them singletons. Material: peripheral blood. These receptors came from a man in his 70s with acute or convalescent COVID-19.

The V and J genes are TRBV5-4 and TRBJ1-5, with D unclear. Germline loops: CDR1 SGHNT, CDR2 YYREEE (reference sequence). V was clipped by 0 bases and J by 4 bases, with 14 bases between them. The CDR3 is 16 amino acids. The CDR3 DNA is TGTGCCAGCAGCTTGGGCGGCGGTCCGTCAAATCAGCCCCAGCATTTT. This translates into CASSLGGGPSNQPQHF.

This clone has only a few counts. This chain uses TRBV18 with TRBJ2-1, with TRBD1 matching over 9 bases. V gave up 4 bases and J gave up 7 bases; unmatched junction bases: 2. CDR1 and CDR2 (germline): KGHSH, LQKENI. This CDR3 has 13 amino acids. The chain's CDR3 is CASSQGQGNEQFF. The CDR3 DNA reads as TGTGCCAGCTCACAGGGACAGGGAAATGAGCAGTTCTTC.

The chain uses TRBV24-1 and TRBJ2-5; D may be TRBD2 (6 bases). Germline CDR1 reads KGHDR; CDR2 reads SFDVKD. Trimming shortened V by 9 bases and J by 4 bases, and 14 bases separated the two germline ends. The CDR3 has 13 amino acids. CDR3 protein: CATLGRDGETQYF. CDR3 sequence (DNA): TGTGCCACCTTGGGGCGGGATGGAGAGACCCAGTACTTC.

The chain has TRBV3-1 (or the pseudogene TRBV3-2) and TRBJ2-3; TRBD2 aligns across 11 bases. CDR3 length equals 16 residues. With 5 bases clipped from V and 4 bases from J, the junction kept 8 bases outside the gene matches. From germline, CDR1 is LGHDT and CDR2 YNNKEL (reference sequence). The CDR3: CASSYVAGGGADTQYF. The CDR3 nucleotides read TGTGCCAGCAGCTACGTAGCGGGAGGGGGTGCAGATACGCAGTATTTT.

The chain carries TRBV28 and TRBJ1-4, with D possibly matching TRBD1 (6 bases). This CDR3 contains 14 residues. Germline-derived CDR1 and CDR2 are MDHEN and SYDVKM. Trimming took 4 bases from V and 5 from J, leaving 11 bases between them. The CDR3 nucleotides are TGTGCCAGCAGTTCCCACAGGGTGAATGAAAAACTGTTTTTT. Translated, it gives CASSSHRVNEKLFF. The whole variable domain, remainder taken from reference TRBV28 and TRBJ1-4, is DVKVTQSSRYLVKRTGEKVFLECVQDMDHENMFWYRQDPGLGLRLIYFSYDVKMKEKGDIPEGYSVSREKKERFSLILESASTNQTSMYLCASSSHRVNEKLFFGSGTQLSVL.

This chain connects TRBV12-2 to TRBJ2-7; no check of the table's D call, TRBD1, against the DNA was made. TRBV12-2 is a known pseudogene. The CDR3 length is 17 residues. The CDR3 DNA sequence: TGTGCAAGTCGCTTAACTGACGTGGACACGTCCTTCCACGAGCAGTACTTC. This encodes CASRLTDVDTSFHEQYF.

This clone was seen a few times. CDR3 loop: CASSSTSAEAFF. CDR3 coding DNA: TGTGCCAGCAGCTCCACCAGCGCTGAAGCTTTCTTT. The rearrangement links TRBV7-3 to TRBJ1-1; D gene uncertain. The V gene lost 4 bases and the J gene lost 6 bases, with 9 bases spanning the gap. The CDR3 totals 12 residues. Germline V gene sequence: CDR1 SGHTA, CDR2 FQGTGA.

This CDR3 reads CASSQQGPQETQYF. The CDR3 DNA follows: TGCGCCAGCAGCCAGCAGGGGCCACAAGAGACCCAGTACTTC. This sequence joins TRBV4-1 and TRBJ2-5; D is possibly TRBD1 (6 bases). The germline V gene encodes CDR1 MGHRA and CDR2 YSYEKL. The germline V and J ends were trimmed by 3 bases and 2 bases, with 10 bases remaining between them. CDR3 length equals 14 residues.

The chain uses TRBV12-3 or TRBV12-4 and TRBJ1-2; TRBD1 aligns across 7 bases. CDR3 length equals 12 residues. With 6 bases clipped from V and 10 bases from J, the junction kept 8 bases outside the gene matches. The DNA of the CDR3 is TGTGCCAGCAGGCCGGGGACAGCAATCTACACCTTC. This gives the protein CASRPGTAIYTF.

V is TRBV12-3 or TRBV12-4 and J is TRBJ2-7; 9 nucleotides line up with TRBD1. This CDR3 has 13 amino acids. V shed 4 bases, J shed 9 bases, and the junction held 7 bases outside the gene matches. The CDR3, as DNA: TGTGCCAGCAGTTCTGGACAGGGGACGGGGCAGTACTTC. Residues: CASSSGQGTGQYF.

This chain uses TRBV7-9 with TRBJ1-5; 9 nucleotides line up with TRBD1. Germline V gene lookup returns CDR1 SEHNR and CDR2 FQNEAQ (reference sequence). The CDR3 loop spans 15 amino acids. V lost 2 bases, J lost 12 bases, and 11 bases stayed unmatched. The chain's CDR3 is CASSLSLQGARIQHF. The CDR3 nucleotides are TGTGCCAGCAGCTTAAGTTTACAGGGGGCCAGGATCCAGCATTTT.

CDR3 DNA sequence: TGCGCCAGCAGCGAAAACAGCAAAAACATTCAGTACTTC. Translating it yields CASSENSKNIQYF. The rearrangement links TRBV5-1 to TRBJ2-4, with unresolved D. The V end was cut by 4 bases, the J end by 3 bases, with 8 bases between. Looked up from germline, CDR1 is SGHRS and CDR2 is YFSETQ. The CDR3 extends over 13 amino acids.

The chain combines TRBV6-5 with TRBJ2-5; 8 bases map to TRBD1. The CDR3 length is 13 residues. V was clipped by 7 bases and J by 4 bases; unmatched bases: 5. Germline V gene lookup returns CDR1 MNHEY and CDR2 SVGAGI. CDR3 in amino acids: CASTGGQGETQYF. In DNA, the CDR3 is TGTGCCAGCACCGGAGGACAGGGAGAGACCCAGTACTTC.

The rearrangement uses TRBV7-6 and TRBJ2-7; D gene unclear. V lost 10 bases, J lost 1 base, and 8 bases lay in between. This CDR3 spans 11 amino acids. Germline V gene sequence: CDR1 SGHVS, CDR2 FNYEAQ. CDR3 DNA sequence: TGTGCCATGCTCCGGTCCTACGAGCAGTACTTC. Protein: CAMLRSYEQYF.

J is TRBJ2-2 and V is TRBV5-1; 7 nucleotides line up with TRBD2. J lost 0 bases, V lost 0 bases, and 5 bases had no gene match. This CDR3 spans 17 amino acids. Germline loops: CDR1 SGHRS, CDR2 YFSETQ. As DNA, the CDR3 is TGCGCCAGCAGCTTGGGGTCTAGCGGCGCGAACACCGGGGAGCTGTTTTTT. Protein: CASSLGSSGANTGELFF.

The chain carries TRBV19 and TRBJ2-6; weak D call: TRBD1 (6 bases). Trimming took 5 bases from V and 0 from J, leaving 17 bases between them. Germline V lookup: CDR1 LNHDA, CDR2 SQIVND (reference sequence). The CDR3 loop spans 18 amino acids. The CDR3 here is CASSAPGHLPSGANVLTF. CDR3 coding DNA: TGTGCCAGTAGTGCCCCGGGACACCTCCCCTCTGGGGCCAACGTCCTGACTTTC.